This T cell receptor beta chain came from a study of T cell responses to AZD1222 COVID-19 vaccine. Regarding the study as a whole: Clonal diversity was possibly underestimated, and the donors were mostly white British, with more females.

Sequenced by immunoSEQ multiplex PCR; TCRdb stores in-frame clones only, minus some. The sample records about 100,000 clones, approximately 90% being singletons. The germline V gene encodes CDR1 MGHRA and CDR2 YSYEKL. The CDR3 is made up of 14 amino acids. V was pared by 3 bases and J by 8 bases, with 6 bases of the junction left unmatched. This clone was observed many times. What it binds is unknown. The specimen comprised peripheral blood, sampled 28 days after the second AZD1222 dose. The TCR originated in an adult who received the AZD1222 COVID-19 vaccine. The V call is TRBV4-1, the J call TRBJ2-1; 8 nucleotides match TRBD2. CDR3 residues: CASSQGLGGDEQFF. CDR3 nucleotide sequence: TGCGCCAGCAGCCAGGGACTAGGAGGGGATGAGCAGTTCTTC.